This T cell receptor (beta chain) was sequenced during a study of technical replicates of blood from a few donors. Trimming at V came to 2 bases and at J to 11 bases, leaving 6 bases not matched to a gene. This CDR3 is 13 amino acids long. The V gene's germline CDR1 is MNHEY and CDR2 SVGAGI. Assay used: immunoSEQ multiplex PCR; TCRdb lists only in-frame clones, some missing. This table holds tens of thousands of clones, about 98% found once. This rearrangement joins TRBV6-5 to TRBJ1-1, with 9 bases that match TRBD1. The sample consisted of T cells isolated from PBMCs. The sequence derives from a human donor in good health. The CDR3 DNA reads as TGTGCCAGCAGTTACGGGACAGGGTGGCAGGCTTTCTTT. Its translation: CASSYGTGWQAFF.